These T cell receptor beta chains were read from a single sample in a study of blood T cell repertoires in COVID-19. TCRdb's table, derived via immunoSEQ multiplex PCR, lists solely in-frame clones and lacks some. The top ten clones hold around 47% of a sample with about 69,000 clones, roughly 73% of them seen once. The sequencing sample was made of peripheral blood. The source is a human donor in a cohort sampled during active COVID-19. Both conserved end residues are part of each CDR3. A D gene is named only where the DNA matches it firmly. Some rows have no size entry. The others give once, few or many, or a class for an expanded clone.

TRBV23-1	TRBJ2-1	-	TRBD2	CASSQSSSGRGNEQFF	TGCGCCAGCAGTCAATCTTCTAGCGGGAGGGGCAATGAGCAGTTCTTC
TRBV28	TRBJ1-1	-	TRBD1	CASSTSGTGNTEAFF	TGTGCCAGCAGTACATCCGGGACAGGGAACACTGAAGCTTTCTTT
TRBV7-9	TRBJ2-7	-	TRBD1	CASSRNSGTDPYEQYF	TGTGCCAGCAGCCGCAACTCCGGGACAGATCCCTACGAGCAGTACTTC
TRBV28	TRBJ2-1	-	TRBD2	CASSLPGAGYNEQFF	TGTGCCAGCAGTTTACCGGGAGCGGGGTACAATGAGCAGTTCTTC
TRBV5-1	TRBJ2-2	-	TRBD1	CASSKGQGAPGELFF	TGCGCCAGCAGCAAGGGACAGGGGGCCCCCGGGGAGCTGTTTTTT
TRBV19	TRBJ2-5	once	-	CASSMGRLGAETQYF	TGTGCCAGTAGTATGGGAAGACTAGGTGCAGAGACCCAGTACTTC
TRBV18	TRBJ1-1	-	-	CASSSTENTEAFF	TGTGCCAGCTCATCGACAGAGAACACTGAAGCTTTCTTT
TRBV19	TRBJ1-2	once	-	CASSMGQANYGYTF	TGTGCCAGTAGTATGGGCCAGGCTAACTATGGCTACACCTTC
TRBV4-1	TRBJ2-7	-	-	CASSFGQSYEQYF	TGCGCCAGCAGCTTCGGACAGTCCTACGAGCAGTACTTC
TRBV6-5	TRBJ1-5	-	-	CASMPSHNQPQHF	TGTGCCAGCATGCCCTCACACAATCAGCCCCAGCATTTT
TRBV5-1	TRBJ2-7	-	TRBD1	CASREPGTGKYEQYF	TGCGCCAGCAGGGAACCCGGGACAGGGAAATACGAGCAGTACTTC
TRBV28	TRBJ2-1	-	-	CASLGQSYNEQFF	TGTGCCAGCTTAGGACAGTCCTACAATGAGCAGTTCTTC
TRBV5-4	TRBJ2-3	-	TRBD2	CASSLELAGAGDTQYF	TGTGCCAGCAGCTTGGAATTAGCGGGGGCGGGGGATACGCAGTATTTT
TRBV5-1	TRBJ2-7	-	TRBD1	CASSLAPGGSYEQYF	TGCGCCAGCAGCTTGGCCCCAGGGGGCTCCTACGAGCAGTACTTC
TRBV2	TRBJ2-1	few	TRBD2	CASSEGLAGGRSYNEQFF	TGTGCCAGCAGTGAAGGGCTAGCGGGGGGGCGATCCTACAATGAGCAGTTCTTC
TRBV27	TRBJ2-7	-	-	CASSLSATRSYEQYF	TGTGCCAGCAGTTTATCGGCCACAAGGAGCTACGAGCAGTACTTC
TRBV7-9	TRBJ2-5	-	-	CASSQGGGGETQYF	TGTGCCAGCAGCCAAGGGGGGGGCGGAGAGACCCAGTACTTC
TRBV5-4	TRBJ2-7	few	-	CASSRTGIYEQYF	TGTGCCAGCAGCCGTACGGGGATCTACGAGCAGTACTTC
TRBV7-8	TRBJ1-1	once	TRBD1	CASNVQGGYTEAFF	TGTGCCAGCAACGTACAGGGGGGGTACACTGAAGCTTTCTTT
TRBV7-2	TRBJ2-1	-	-	CASSLATGGSSYNEQFF	TGTGCCAGCAGCTTAGCGACTGGCGGAAGCTCCTACAATGAGCAGTTCTTC
TRBV6-5	TRBJ1-2	-	TRBD1	CASSPGGGGYTF	TGTGCCAGCAGTCCAGGGGGCGGGGGCTACACCTTC
TRBV19	TRBJ1-1	once	TRBD1	CASSTGQAWTEAFF	TGTGCCAGTAGTACCGGACAGGCTTGGACTGAAGCTTTCTTT
TRBV6-1	TRBJ2-4	once	-	CASSERPSAQNIQYF	TGTGCCAGCAGTGAACGCCCTAGCGCCCAAAACATTCAGTACTTC
TRBV5-1	TRBJ2-7	-	-	CASSLVTGNYEQYF	TGCGCCAGCAGCTTGGTTACGGGTAACTACGAGCAGTACTTC
TRBV5-1	TRBJ2-7	-	TRBD1	CASSLDRGSDEQYF	TGCGCCAGCAGCTTGGACAGGGGGAGCGACGAGCAGTACTTC
TRBV3-1/TRBV3-2	TRBJ2-1	once	TRBD1	CASSQTGGPLSEQFF	TGTGCCAGCAGCCAAACAGGGGGCCCTCTTTCTGAGCAGTTCTTC
TRBV7-5	TRBJ1-6	-	-	CARSQTGGGQYNSPLHF	TGTGCCAGAAGCCAGACAGGGGGCGGACAATATAATTCACCCCTCCACTTT
TRBV6-6	TRBJ2-1	-	TRBD2	CASSVRLAGVYNEQFF	TGTGCCAGCAGTGTTAGACTAGCGGGGGTCTACAATGAGCAGTTCTTC
TRBV3-1/TRBV3-2	TRBJ2-2	-	-	CASSRNSGGVETGELFF	TGTGCCAGCAGCCGTAATTCGGGGGGCGTAGAAACCGGGGAGCTGTTTTTT
TRBV5-6	TRBJ2-5	few	-	CASSRGGEPQYF	TGTGCCAGCAGCCGAGGTGGGGAGCCCCAGTACTTC
TRBV19	TRBJ1-2	-	TRBD1	CASSNRRTGDNYGYTF	TGTGCCAGTAGTAATCGGAGGACAGGGGACAACTATGGCTACACCTTC
TRBV28	TRBJ1-2	-	-	CASSSGGGAGYGYTF	TGTGCCAGCTCCTCGGGGGGGGGCGCGGGCTATGGCTACACCTTC
TRBV5-5	TRBJ2-3	-	-	CASSLAQVRGYTDTQYF	TGTGCCAGCAGCTTGGCTCAAGTTCGAGGATACACAGATACGCAGTATTTT
TRBV6-5	TRBJ1-4	-	-	CASCPLATNEKLFF	TGTGCCAGCTGCCCACTCGCAACTAATGAAAAACTGTTTTTT
TRBV10-3	TRBJ1-1	-	-	CAISESFEKEAFF	TGTGCCATCAGTGAGTCGTTTGAGAAAGAAGCTTTCTTT
TRBV18	TRBJ2-1	-	TRBD2	CASSPGLAGVVEQFF	TGTGCCAGCTCACCAGGCCTAGCGGGAGTGGTTGAGCAGTTCTTC
TRBV2	TRBJ2-3	-	-	CASGRTSGLTDTQYF	TGTGCCAGCGGCCGAACTAGTGGGCTTACAGATACGCAGTATTTT
TRBV19	TRBJ2-5	-	-	CASSIGEETQYF	TGTGCCAGTAGTATAGGAGAAGAGACCCAGTACTTC
TRBV10-3	TRBJ1-1	-	-	CAIRSSTVNTEAFF	TGTGCCATCCGGAGTTCGACAGTGAACACTGAAGCTTTCTTT
TRBV7-2	TRBJ1-2	-	TRBD1	CASSEGQAYGYTF	TGTGCCAGCAGCGAGGGACAGGCCTATGGCTACACCTTC